Following are 26 T cell receptor beta chains from one sample sequenced in a study of blood T cell repertoires in COVID-19. Libraries were prepared by immunoSEQ multiplex PCR; TCRdb keeps only in-frame clonotypes and omits some of them. Of a few hundred thousand clones in the sample, 80% to 90% were seen once. The sample taken for sequencing was PBMCs or T cells enriched from blood (not recorded which). The receptors shown here come from a man aged 30-40 years who had recovered from COVID-19.

This clone was seen only a few times. The chain recombines TRBV18 with TRBJ2-7; the D is unclear. The CDR3 covers 14 residues. CDR1 KGHSH and CDR2 LQKENI come from the germline V gene. Trimming left V 2 bases short and J 0 bases short, with 8 bases between. The CDR3 reads CASSPLGTSYEQYF. The CDR3, as DNA: TGTGCCAGCTCACCATTGGGCACCTCCTACGAGCAGTACTTC.

V is TRBV6-2 or TRBV6-3 and J is TRBJ1-1, with TRBD1 matching 10 bases. Trimming at V came to 2 bases and at J to 5 bases, leaving 8 bases not matched to a gene. Germline V gene data show CDR1 as MNHEY and CDR2 as SVGEGT. CDR3 length: 16 residues. The DNA for the CDR3 is TGTGCCAGCAGTTACCCAGGACAGGGGGTTAGGACTGAAGCTTTCTTT. It is translated as CASSYPGQGVRTEAFF.

This clone has just one count. V gene TRBV5-1 combines with J gene TRBJ2-3; TRBD2 agrees at 7 bases. This CDR3 is built from 16 residues. Trimming removed 2 bases from V and 0 bases from J; junction bases left unmatched: 6. The germline CDR1 and CDR2 sequences are SGHRS and YFSETQ. The CDR3 protein is CASSFQAGVSTDTQYF. The CDR3 region has the DNA TGCGCCAGCAGCTTTCAGGCGGGAGTAAGCACAGATACGCAGTATTTT.

The chain links TRBV9 to TRBJ2-1, with 8 positions matching TRBD2. Losses at the gene ends were 4 bases for V and 4 bases for J; bases not matched to a gene: 7. From germline, CDR1 is SGDLS and CDR2 YYNGEE. This CDR3 is 15 amino acids long. CDR3 DNA sequence: TGTGCCAGCAGCACCGCTAGCGGGCCATACAATGAGCAGTTCTTC. This sequence encodes CASSTASGPYNEQFF.

This clone was observed many times. The chain links TRBV27 to TRBJ2-5; TRBD1 matches at 9 bases. Trimming at V came to 6 bases and at J to 5 bases, leaving 4 bases not matched to a gene. In germline, CDR1 is MNHEY, CDR2 SMNVEV (reference sequence). CDR3 size: 13 residues. The CDR3 nucleotides read TGTGCCAGCAGCGGGACAGGGAGGGAGACCCAGTACTTC. Protein product: CASSGTGRETQYF.

The chain combines TRBV9 with TRBJ1-2; 7 bases match TRBD1. V shed 4 bases and J 5 bases; nucleotides not matched to a gene: 8. There are 14 residues in the CDR3. From germline, CDR1 is SGDLS and CDR2 YYNGEE. CDR3 in DNA: TGTGCCAGCAGCACAGAAACAGGGGTGTATGGCTACACCTTC. Translation: CASSTETGVYGYTF.

V usage is TRBV2 and J usage is TRBJ2-3, with 8 bases lining up with TRBD1. V lost 5 bases to trimming and J lost 1 base; unmatched junction nucleotides: 2. CDR3 length equals 14 residues. Germline assignment: CDR1 SNHLY and CDR2 FYNNEI. DNA of the CDR3: TGTGCCAGCAGTCAGGACAGGGGCACAGATACGCAGTATTTT. It translates to CASSQDRGTDTQYF.

This chain links TRBV7-9 with TRBJ2-6, with D perhaps matching TRBD1 (6 bases). CDR1 is SEHNR, CDR2 FQNEAQ, per germline (reference sequence). This CDR3 region has 16 residues. V dropped 5 bases and J dropped 0 bases, with 11 bases sitting between them. The CDR3 nucleotides read TGTGCCAGCAGCGGATTACAGGGCTCTGGGGCCAACGTCCTGACTTTC. Translating gives CASSGLQGSGANVLTF. The variable domain in full, completed from reference TRBV7-9 and TRBJ2-6, reads DTGVSQNPRHKITKRGQNVTFRCDPISEHNRLYWYRQTLGQGPEFLTYFQNEAQLEKSRLLSDRFSAERPKGSFSTLEIQRTEQGDSAMYLCASSGLQGSGANVLTFGAGSRLTVL.

This clone appeared a few times. V gene TRBV3-1 (or the pseudogene TRBV3-2) combines with J gene TRBJ2-7, with 9 nucleotides matching TRBD1. Germline V lookup: CDR1 LGHDT, CDR2 YNNKEL (reference sequence). J gave up 7 bases and V 5 bases, and 9 bases lay outside the gene matches. This CDR3 is 14 amino acids long. This CDR3 reads CASSETTTGGEQYF. Here the CDR3 DNA reads TGTGCCAGCAGCGAGACGACGACAGGGGGAGAGCAGTACTTC.

The chain is built from TRBV19 and TRBJ1-5; 8 nucleotides agree with TRBD1. The CDR3 loop spans 15 amino acids. Looked up from germline, CDR1 is LNHDA and CDR2 is SQIVND (reference sequence). J gave up 3 bases and V 3 bases, and 4 bases lay outside the gene matches. CDR3 sequence reads: CASSITGGDNQPQHF. The DNA of the CDR3 is TGTGCCAGTAGTATCACAGGGGGGGACAATCAGCCCCAGCATTTT. The whole variable domain, filled in from reference TRBV19 and TRBJ1-5, reads DGGITQSPKYLFRKEGQNVTLSCEQNLNHDAMYWYRQDPGQGLRLIYYSQIVNDFQKGDIAEGYSVSREKKESFPLTVTSAQKNPTAFYLCASSITGGDNQPQHFGDGTRLSIL.

This clone came up a few times. The CDR3 loop is CASGDRAHQPQHF. In nucleotides, the CDR3 is TGTGCCAGCGGAGACAGGGCCCATCAGCCCCAGCATTTT. The chain recombines TRBV6-5 with TRBJ1-5, with 7 bases aligning to TRBD1. CDR1 is MNHEY, CDR2 SVGAGI, per germline. The CDR3 runs to 13 residues. The trim removed 8 bases at V and 5 bases at J, leaving 6 bases unmatched.

DNA for the CDR3: TGTGCCAGCAGCCCTAGCGGGGTTGGGGATACGCAGTATTTT. Amino acids: CASSPSGVGDTQYF. The V and J genes are TRBV4-2 and TRBJ2-3; 9 nucleotides agree with TRBD2. V was clipped by 4 bases and J by 6 bases; unmatched bases: 5. Germline values: CDR1 LGHNA, CDR2 YNFKEQ. The CDR3 extends over 14 amino acids.

The chain recombines TRBV4-3 with TRBJ2-5; D remains ambiguous. CDR1 and CDR2 from the germline V gene are LGHNA and YSLEER. V was clipped by 0 bases and J by 1 base, with 6 bases between them. This CDR3 spans 14 amino acids. The CDR3 DNA reads TGCGCCAGCAGCCAAGAAACAGCCCAAGAGACCCAGTACTTC. This codes for CASSQETAQETQYF.

The V and J genes are TRBV28 and TRBJ1-4, with D perhaps matching TRBD1 (5 bases). The germline CDR1 and CDR2 sequences are MDHEN and SYDVKM. V was shortened by 2 bases and J by 8 bases, with 12 bases between the two germline ends. The CDR3 is 14 amino acids. The CDR3 protein is CASSLPGEGEKLFF. The DNA for the CDR3 is TGTGCCAGCAGTTTACCGGGGGAGGGGGAAAAACTGTTTTTT.

In this sample, this clone turned up once. This sequence joins TRBV7-2 and TRBJ1-1; the D is unclear. Between the trimmed V and J ends, which lost 2 bases and 4 bases, there was a span of 11 bases. The germline CDR1 and CDR2 sequences are SGHTA and FQGNSA. This CDR3 contains 14 residues. This chain's CDR3 is CASSLWAMSTEAFF. CDR3 coding DNA: TGTGCCAGCAGCTTATGGGCGATGTCCACTGAAGCTTTCTTT.

The rearrangement links TRBV7-9 to TRBJ2-1, with 10 nucleotides matching TRBD2. Losses at the gene ends were 3 bases for V and 7 bases for J; bases not matched to a gene: 6. Germline loops: CDR1 SEHNR, CDR2 FQNEAQ (reference sequence). CDR3 length: 15 amino acids. The CDR3 is CASSFVAGGANEQFF. The CDR3 bases are TGTGCCAGCAGCTTCGTAGCGGGAGGAGCTAATGAGCAGTTCTTC. Full variable domain (remainder filled in from reference TRBV7-9 and TRBJ2-1): DTGVSQNPRHKITKRGQNVTFRCDPISEHNRLYWYRQTLGQGPEFLTYFQNEAQLEKSRLLSDRFSAERPKGSFSTLEIQRTEQGDSAMYLCASSFVAGGANEQFFGPGTRLTVL.

This chain links TRBV5-4 with TRBJ2-1, with 14 bases identical to TRBD2. The CDR3 is 16 residues long. CDR1 and CDR2 from the germline V gene are SGHNT and YYREEE (reference sequence). J gave up 9 bases and V 4 bases, and 9 bases lay outside the gene matches. The CDR3: CASSLRLAGGRSEQFF. As DNA, the CDR3 is TGTGCCAGCAGCCTGAGACTAGCGGGGGGGCGGAGTGAGCAGTTCTTC.

This clone showed up just once. V is TRBV30 and J is TRBJ2-2; the D gene is possibly TRBD2 (5 bases). The CDR3 is 13 amino acids. Germline CDR1 GTSNPN, CDR2 SVGIG (reference sequence). Trimming pared 2 bases from V and 1 base from J, leaving 5 bases between. The CDR3 loop is CAWSRGNTGELFF. The CDR3 DNA reads as TGTGCCTGGAGTCGGGGGAACACCGGGGAGCTGTTTTTT.

The V and J genes are TRBV4-2 and TRBJ1-4, with 8 nucleotides matching TRBD1. CDR3 length equals 16 residues. After removal of 5 bases from V and 1 base from J, the junction contained 6 bases not matched to a gene. CDR1 and CDR2 from the germline V gene are LGHNA and YNFKEQ. In DNA form, the CDR3 reads TGTGCCAGCAGCACGAGCACAGGGGGAACTAATGAAAAACTGTTTTTT. As protein: CASSTSTGGTNEKLFF.

The V call is TRBV6-4, the J call TRBJ1-2; possible D gene TRBD1, 6 bases. The CDR3 is made up of 15 amino acids. V was shortened by 4 bases and J by 6 bases, with 18 bases between the two germline ends. CDR1 is MRHNA, CDR2 SNTAGT, per germline. The CDR3 protein is CASSAQGGFSDGYTF. CDR3 nucleotides: TGTGCCAGCAGTGCCCAAGGGGGTTTTAGTGATGGCTACACCTTC.

Only one count was recorded for this clone. The V gene is TRBV9, the J gene TRBJ2-5, with 7 bases fitting TRBD2. With V trimmed by 4 bases and J by 5 bases, 5 bases remained unmatched. Germline assignment: CDR1 SGDLS and CDR2 YYNGEE. The CDR3 is 13 amino acids. CDR3 nucleotides: TGTGCCAGCAGCAAAAGGGGAGGGGAGACCCAGTACTTC. The encoded protein is CASSKRGGETQYF.

CDR3 nucleotides: TGCGCCAGCAGCCAAGATTTCGGAGTGTGGGAGACCCAGTACTTC. As protein: CASSQDFGVWETQYF. The rearrangement links TRBV4-3 to TRBJ2-5; D gene uncertain. Germline-derived CDR1 and CDR2 are LGHNA and YSLEER. The CDR3 loop spans 15 amino acids. Trimming took off 0 bases at V and 5 bases at J, with 13 bases between the two ends.

V and J are TRBV5-4 and TRBJ2-3; TRBD2 agrees at 11 bases. With 1 base clipped from V and 4 bases from J, the junction kept 2 bases outside the gene matches. This CDR3 contains 15 residues. Germline V gives CDR1 SGHNT, CDR2 YYREEE (reference sequence). The CDR3 DNA follows: TGTGCCAGCAGCTTGACTAGCGGGAGTGCAGATACGCAGTATTTT. Its protein product is CASSLTSGSADTQYF. Full variable domain (outside the CDR3, taken from reference TRBV5-4 and TRBJ2-3): ETGVTQSPTHLIKTRGQQVTLRCSSQSGHNTVSWYQQALGQGPQFIFQYYREEENGRGNFPPRFSGLQFPNYSSELNVNALELDDSALYLCASSLTSGSADTQYFGPGTRLTVL.

The chain has TRBV12-3 or TRBV12-4 and TRBJ2-7, with 7 bases fitting TRBD1. V lost 6 bases, J lost 3 bases, and 2 bases stayed unmatched. CDR3 size: 12 residues. CDR3 in DNA: TGTGCCAGCAGCCAGGGGGTCTACGAGCAGTACTTC. This translates into CASSQGVYEQYF.

The J gene is TRBJ2-5, the V gene TRBV9, with 10 bases matching TRBD1. The V segment lost 2 bases and the J segment 6 bases; nucleotides outside the gene matches: 4. This CDR3 has 14 residues. Germline V gene lookup returns CDR1 SGDLS and CDR2 YYNGEE. The CDR3 DNA reads as TGTGCCAGCAGCGTGGGGACAGGGGCAAAGACCCAGTACTTC. Translated: CASSVGTGAKTQYF.

The V call is TRBV19, the J call TRBJ2-5; TRBD2 matches at 12 bases. The CDR3 is 17 residues long. Germline V lookup: CDR1 LNHDA, CDR2 SQIVND (reference sequence). The trim removed 5 bases at V and 5 bases at J, leaving 12 bases unmatched. The CDR3 is CASSPAASGGAWETQYF. DNA of the CDR3: TGTGCCAGTAGTCCCGCGGCTAGCGGGGGGGCGTGGGAGACCCAGTACTTC.